The 22 T cell receptor beta chains in this list originate from one sample, sequenced in a study of T cell clonality in common variable immunodeficiency. Study conclusions and caveats: In common variable immunodeficiency, TCR beta chains reportedly carried fewer deletions and N-nucleotide insertions.

Method: immunoSEQ multiplex PCR; TCRdb's copy keeps in-frame clones and lacks some. The sample yields over 30,000 clones, without any singletons. For these TCRs, the target antigens are not known. Sequencing was performed on peripheral blood mononuclear cells. The receptors here all came from a human donor with common variable immunodeficiency.

This clone has a handful of counts. The CDR3 extends 3 residues past the end of the read, so its final part is completed from the germline J gene. The gene calls are TRBV5-5 and TRBJ2-7, with no clear D. From germline, CDR1 is SGHKS and CDR2 YYEKEE (reference sequence). The CDR3 spans 12 residues. The V and J ends lost 1 base and 5 bases respectively, with 7 bases between them. Partial CDR3 DNA: TGTGCCAGCAGCTTGCACATCCACGAG. Translating gives CASSLHIHE. The whole CDR3 is CASSLHIHEQYF.

This clone was found many times. Sequencing ends 3 residues short of the CDR3 end; the germline J gene provides the rest. The chain carries TRBV20-1 and TRBJ2-3; 7 bases are shared with TRBD1. Trimming removed 4 bases from V and 3 bases from J; junction bases left unmatched: 7. CDR3 size: 14 residues. Germline CDR1 is DFQATT and CDR2 is SNEGSKA (reference sequence). The sequenced part of the CDR3 DNA is TGCAGTGCTAATAGACAGGGAAGGACAGATACG. Protein: CSANRQGRTDT. The whole CDR3 is CSANRQGRTDTQYF.

On this clone itself: The sequence runs out 3 residues before the end of the CDR3; the remainder is reconstructed from the germline J gene. The V and J genes are TRBV29-1 and TRBJ2-3; D gene uncertain. Germline CDR1 reads SQVTM; CDR2 reads ANQGSEA. V lost 7 bases and J 1 base, leaving 15 bases between the germline ends. This CDR3 spans 14 amino acids. CDR3 sequence reads: CSATGRVGTDTQYF. CDR3 DNA, as far as it was read: TGCAGCGCCACCGGCCGGGTAGGCACAGATACG.

Note on this clone: One junction end does not reproduce the germline sequence, and a read error may be involved. The CDR3 end falls 3 residues outside the read, so it is completed with the germline J gene. The chain uses TRBV7-7 and TRBJ2-2; the match to TRBD2 covers 12 bases. Germline V gene lookup returns CDR1 SSHAT and CDR2 FNYEAQ (reference sequence). This CDR3 is built from 16 residues. CDR3 amino acids: CASSLATSGGTGELFF. The part of the CDR3 DNA that was read is TGTGCTAGCAGCTTAGCGACTAGCGGGGGCACCGGGGAG.

A note on this clone: The CDR3 extends 3 residues past the end of the read, so its final part is completed from the germline J gene. The chain joins TRBV6-1 to TRBJ1-2; 8 bases fit TRBD1. The germline CDR1 and CDR2 sequences are MNHNS and SASEGT. This CDR3 is built from 16 residues. V trimming: 2 bases; J trimming: 7 bases; junction bases outside the gene matches: 12. The covered CDR3 bases are TGTGCCAGCAGTGAAACGGCGCAGGGGGCGCGCGGTGGC. Its translation is CASSETAQGARGG. Given in full, the CDR3 is CASSETAQGARGGYTF.

There are many counts of this clone. From the germline J gene comes the end of the CDR3, since the read stops 3 residues before it. This chain links TRBV5-5 with TRBJ1-2; 9 bases align to TRBD1. CDR3 length: 15 residues. Germline CDR1 SGHKS, CDR2 YYEKEE (reference sequence). The CDR3 protein is CASSFTGTGTEGYTF. The part of the CDR3 DNA that was read is TGTGCCAGCAGCTTCACGGGGACAGGGACAGAGGGC.

Ten or more counts support this clone. From the germline J gene comes the end of the CDR3, since the read stops 3 residues before it. The chain employs TRBV7-3 and TRBJ1-1, with D possibly being TRBD1 (6 bases). CDR1 is SGHTA and CDR2 is FQGTGA in the germline V gene. V was clipped by 5 bases and J by 5 bases, with 18 bases between them. CDR3 length: 15 residues. CDR3 in amino acids: CASSPPNRAWTEAFF. The CDR3 bases that were read are TGTGCCAGCAGCCCGCCAAACAGGGCGTGGACTGAA.

This clone was picked up a small number of times. A much larger clone sits a single nucleotide away, making a read error possible. The read halts 3 residues ahead of the CDR3 end, with the missing end drawn from the germline J gene. The chain recombines TRBV13 with TRBJ1-2; TRBD1 matches at 10 bases. Germline V gene data show CDR1 as PRHDT and CDR2 as FYEKMQ (reference sequence). This CDR3 spans 17 amino acids. The sequenced part of the CDR3 DNA is TGTGCCAGCAGCTTAAATGGGCGGGGGACAGGGGAGAAGTCG. Translating it yields CASSLNGRGTGEKS. The entire CDR3 reads CASSLNGRGTGEKSYTF.

There are many counts of this clone. The DNA ends 3 residues before the CDR3 does, and the rest of the CDR3 is filled in from the germline J gene. The chain combines TRBV7-6 with TRBJ2-7; 7 nucleotides agree with TRBD2. This CDR3 is built from 14 residues. The ends lost 1 base at V and 3 bases at J; junction bases unmatched: 3. CDR1 and CDR2 (germline): SGHVS, FNYEAQ. CDR3: CASSLVAGDYEQYF. Incomplete CDR3 DNA: TGTGCCAGCAGCTTAGTTGCGGGGGACTACGAG.

This clone showed up just a few times. The CDR3 goes on 3 residues after the read ends, and that part is filled in from the germline J gene. The chain employs TRBV30 and TRBJ1-2; TRBD1 matches 7 bases. Germline CDR1 GTSNPN, CDR2 SVGIG (reference sequence). J lost 6 bases, V lost 2 bases, and 12 bases had no gene match. This CDR3 comprises 15 residues. The chain's CDR3 is CAWSTLTGMKNGYTF. CDR3 bases read: TGTGCCTGGAGTACATTGACAGGGATGAAAAATGGC. The entire variable domain, with the rest obtained from reference TRBV30 and TRBJ1-2, is as follows: SQTIHQWPATLVQPVGSPLSLECTVEGTSNPNLYWYRQAAGRGLQLLFYSVGIGQISSEVPQNLSASRPQDRQFILSSKKLLLSDSGFYLCAWSTLTGMKNGYTFGSGTRLTVV.

This clone was observed many times. CDR3 DNA (partial): TGTGCCAGCTCACCACTAGACAGGGGTTACACTGAA. Its protein product is CASSPLDRGYTE. Given in full, the CDR3 is CASSPLDRGYTEAFF. This chain joins TRBV18 and TRBJ1-1; 8 bases fit TRBD1. The read falls 3 residues short of the CDR3 end, and the missing part is taken from the germline J gene. The CDR3 loop spans 15 amino acids. Germline lookup yields CDR1 KGHSH and CDR2 LQKENI. Losses at the gene ends were 1 base for V and 3 bases for J; bases not matched to a gene: 4.

This clone was counted between two and nine times. Read coverage stops 3 residues before the CDR3 terminus; the germline J gene supplies the remainder. The gene calls are TRBV19 and TRBJ1-1; perhaps TRBD1 as D (6 bases). Looked up from germline, CDR1 is LNHDA and CDR2 is SQIVND (reference sequence). The CDR3 length is 18 residues. V was clipped by 4 bases and J by 0 bases, with 21 bases between them. The sequenced part of the CDR3 DNA is TGTGCCAGTAGTAGGGACACCGAGGTCGTCATCATGAACACTGAA. Translated, it gives CASSRDTEVVIMNTE. The entire CDR3 is CASSRDTEVVIMNTEAFF.

Only a few counts were recorded for this clone. The junction and the germline gene differ at one end; a read error may be behind it. The CDR3 end falls 3 residues outside the read, so it is completed with the germline J gene. The chain is built from TRBV7-7 and TRBJ2-1; 8 bases align to TRBD1. Germline V gene sequence: CDR1 SSHAT, CDR2 FNYEAQ (reference sequence). CDR3 length: 16 amino acids. The CDR3 sequence: CASSSLRGQSYNEQFF. Partial CDR3 DNA: TGTGCTAGCAGCTCTCTCAGGGGGCAGTCCTACAATGAG.

This clone was observed a handful of times. The read terminates 3 residues before the CDR3 end, so the remaining end is supplied by the germline J gene. V gene TRBV7-3 combines with J gene TRBJ2-2; 8 nucleotides agree with TRBD1. The ends lost 10 bases at V and 1 base at J; junction bases unmatched: 11. Per the germline V gene, CDR1 is SGHTA and CDR2 is FQGTGA. The CDR3 totals 16 residues. The sequenced CDR3 bases are TGTGCCAACCAAGAATTGACAGGGGAGAACACCGGGGAG. Translation: CANQELTGENTGE. In full, the CDR3 is CANQELTGENTGELFF.

CDR3 DNA (partial): TGTGCCAGCAGTCTACAGGGGGTGGACTTCACTGAA. Its translation is CASSLQGVDFTE. The complete CDR3 protein is CASSLQGVDFTEAFF. The chain couples TRBV2 to TRBJ1-1; 8 bases fit TRBD1. The CDR3 extends 3 residues past the end of the read, so its final part is completed from the germline J gene. CDR3 size: 15 residues. Germline V gives CDR1 SNHLY, CDR2 FYNNEI. Trimming at V came to 5 bases and at J to 4 bases, leaving 9 bases not matched to a gene.

CDR3: CASSPGLAGTNVAYEQYF. The part of the CDR3 DNA that was read is TGTGCCAGCAGCCCCGGACTAGCGGGGACAAACGTGGCCTACGAG. The chain uses TRBV2 and TRBJ2-7; TRBD2 aligns across 12 bases. The read halts 3 residues ahead of the CDR3 end, with the missing end drawn from the germline J gene. Germline lookup yields CDR1 SNHLY and CDR2 FYNNEI. This CDR3 contains 18 residues. The J segment lost 2 bases and the V segment lost 6 bases, leaving 14 bases of the junction unmatched.

This clone was detected ten times or more. The sequenced part of the CDR3 DNA is TGTGCCAGCAGTCACAATGGACAGTCCCACTATAATTCACCC. Translated, it gives CASSHNGQSHYNSP. The CDR3 in its entirety is CASSHNGQSHYNSPLHF. The chain has TRBV2 and TRBJ1-6, with TRBD1 as a possible D gene (6 bases). Sequencing ends 3 residues short of the CDR3 end; the germline J gene provides the rest. Per the germline V gene, CDR1 is SNHLY and CDR2 is FYNNEI. V gave up 5 bases and J gave up 3 bases, with 17 bases separating them. There are 17 residues in the CDR3.

This clone was recorded at least ten times. The CDR3 extends 3 residues past the end of the read, so its final part is completed from the germline J gene. The rearrangement links TRBV19 to TRBJ2-2, with TRBD2 matching 10 bases. Germline V gives CDR1 LNHDA, CDR2 SQIVND (reference sequence). V shed 3 bases, J shed 4 bases, and the junction held 8 bases outside the gene matches. The CDR3 extends over 17 amino acids. The CDR3 sequence is CASSIELAGGRTGELFF. The covered CDR3 bases are TGTGCCAGTAGTATCGAATTAGCGGGGGGTCGCACCGGGGAG.

As to this clone: The missing CDR3 end, 3 residues past where the read stops, is filled in from the germline J gene. This sequence joins TRBV30 and TRBJ1-4, with 7 bases matching TRBD1. The CDR3 is 15 amino acids. The trim removed 2 bases at V and 8 bases at J, leaving 11 bases unmatched. The germline gives CDR1 GTSNPN, CDR2 SVGIG (reference sequence). CDR3 DNA (partial): TGTGCCTGGAGTCCCTACAGGGGCCTTAAGGAAAAA. This gives the protein CAWSPYRGLKEK. The whole CDR3 is CAWSPYRGLKEKLFF. The variable domain in full, with the rest retrieved from reference TRBV30 and TRBJ1-4, is SQTIHQWPATLVQPVGSPLSLECTVEGTSNPNLYWYRQAAGRGLQLLFYSVGIGQISSEVPQNLSASRPQDRQFILSSKKLLLSDSGFYLCAWSPYRGLKEKLFFGSGTQLSVL.

This clone came up many times. The sequence runs out 3 residues before the end of the CDR3; the remainder is reconstructed from the germline J gene. The chain is built from TRBV5-5 and TRBJ1-5; perhaps TRBD1 as D (6 bases). From germline, CDR1 is SGHKS and CDR2 YYEKEE (reference sequence). CDR3 length: 13 residues. Trimming stripped 1 base from V and 7 bases from J, with 9 bases between. CDR3 region: CASSLQGSQPQHF. CDR3 bases read: TGTGCCAGCAGCTTGCAGGGGTCGCAGCCC.

Details on this clone: The sequenced fragment ends 3 residues before the CDR3 boundary, so the rest is inferred from the germline J gene. J is TRBJ2-7 and V is TRBV7-9, with 7 bases that match TRBD1. Germline V gene sequence: CDR1 SEHNR, CDR2 FQNEAQ (reference sequence). The CDR3 consists of 15 residues. V dropped 4 bases and J dropped 6; count of bases not matched to a gene: 12. The CDR3 DNA, read in part, is TGTGCCAGCAGCTCCCTAAGGGGGCCATACGGCGAG. Its translation is CASSSLRGPYGE. The entire CDR3 is CASSSLRGPYGEQYF.

The table lists this clone with many counts. The DNA ends 3 residues before the CDR3 does, and the rest of the CDR3 is filled in from the germline J gene. The chain recombines TRBV11-2 with TRBJ2-5, with TRBD1 matching over 8 bases. Germline CDR1 reads SGHAT; CDR2 reads FQNNGV. This CDR3 region has 13 residues. Trimming removed 6 bases from V and 1 base from J; junction bases left unmatched: 1. CDR3 DNA (partial): TGTGCCAGCAGTGGACAGGGCCAAGAGACC. This encodes CASSGQGQET. The whole CDR3 protein reads CASSGQGQETQYF.